Listed below are T cell receptor beta chains from one sample, sequenced in a study of low-dose radiotherapy and immunotherapy resistance in tumors. TCRdb ran MiXCR on the reads and lists one entry per CDR3 protein. In the table there are 75,000 to 95,000 distinct CDR3 sequences, under 10% of which are singletons. This material consisted of PBMCs, taken before treatment. The source of these receptors is a male donor with prostate cancer. CDR3s include the opening cysteine and the closing phenylalanine or tryptophan. Fields, in order: clone size, D gene, V gene, J gene, CDR3 DNA, CDR3 protein. The D gene is left open where the match is weak. Expanded clones are given a class, and other clones once, few, many or no size at all.

many	TRBD1	TRBV29-1	TRBJ2-3	TGCAGCGCTGGGAATCCGGGACAGGGGGTTATAGATACGCAGTATTTT	CSAGNPGQGVIDTQYF
many	NA	TRBV5-1	TRBJ2-3	TGCGCCAGCAGCCTCATTGCCGGGACGGCTAGCACAGATACGCAGTATTTT	CASSLIAGTASTDTQYF
few	TRBD1	TRBV5-5	TRBJ2-7	TGTGCCAGCAGCCCGGACAGGGCTCCGTACGAGCAGTACTTC	CASSPDRAPYEQYF
many	TRBD1	TRBV28	TRBJ2-1	TGTGCCAGCAGTTTTGTAGGGACAGGGAGATATGAGCAGTTCTTC	CASSFVGTGRYEQFF
many	NA	TRBV7-9	TRBJ1-6	TGTGCCAGCAGCTACCGGGACCGAGATTCACCCCTCCACTTT	CASSYRDRDSPLHF
few	NA	TRBV20-1	TRBJ2-1	TGCAGTGCCCCTAAGGGTCTACTGACCTACAATGAGCAGTTCTTC	CSAPKGLLTYNEQFF
many	TRBD2	TRBV9	TRBJ2-2	TGTGCCAGCAGCGCGGGACTAGCGGGGAACACCGGGGAGCTGTTTTTT	CASSAGLAGNTGELFF
many	NA	TRBV19	TRBJ2-3	TGTGCCAGTAGCGCAGGAGGAACAGATACGCAGTATTTT	CASSAGGTDTQYF
many	TRBD2	TRBV20-1	TRBJ2-1	TGCAGTGCGGGGCTAGCGGGAGGTCAGAATGAGCAGTTCTTC	CSAGLAGGQNEQFF
few	NA	TRBV7-3	TRBJ2-5	TGTGCCAGCAGCCCAGGGTTCCAAGAGACCCAGTACTTC	CASSPGFQETQYF
many	NA	TRBV7-3	TRBJ2-5	TGTGCCAGCAGCTTAAATCTGTGGGAGACCCAGTACTTC	CASSLNLWETQYF
many	NA	TRBV20-1	TRBJ1-5	TGCAGTGCTAGTAACCCAGGGGGCAATCAGCCCCAGCATTTT	CSASNPGGNQPQHF
NA	TRBD1	TRBV29-1	TRBJ2-1	TGCAGCGTTGTAGGGCAGGGGGCGAACAATGAGCAGTTCTTC	CSVVGQGANNEQFF
many	TRBD1	TRBV29-1	TRBJ1-5	TGCAGCGTTGTCTTCGGGACAGGGGGCCAGCCCCAGCATTTT	CSVVFGTGGQPQHF
many	NA	TRBV20-1	TRBJ2-3	TGCAGTGCTACCAGAATTAGCACAGATACGCAGTATTTT	CSATRISTDTQYF
once	NA	TRBV27	TRBJ2-2	TGTGCCAGCAGTTTTTTCGACAGGAGGATTCCCGGGGAGCTGTTTTTT	CASSFFDRRIPGELFF
many	NA	TRBV7-3	TRBJ2-3	TGTGCCAGCAGCTTACAGGGAGGTGGGACAGATACGCAGTATTTT	CASSLQGGGTDTQYF
many	NA	TRBV12-5	TRBJ2-5	TGTGCTAGTGGTCAAGGGGACCGTGGAACCCAGTACTTC	CASGQGDRGTQYF
many	NA	TRBV20-1	TRBJ2-7	TGCAGTGCTAGAGATTCGGCAGCTTTACCCTCCTACGAGCAGTACTTC	CSARDSAALPSYEQYF
many	NA	TRBV10-3	TRBJ2-7	TGTGCCATCAGTCAGGGAACGGGCGTTGAGCAGTACTTC	CAISQGTGVEQYF
many	NA	TRBV30	TRBJ2-2	TGTGCCTGGAGGGGGAGCGGGAACACCGGGGAGCTGTTTTTT	CAWRGSGNTGELFF